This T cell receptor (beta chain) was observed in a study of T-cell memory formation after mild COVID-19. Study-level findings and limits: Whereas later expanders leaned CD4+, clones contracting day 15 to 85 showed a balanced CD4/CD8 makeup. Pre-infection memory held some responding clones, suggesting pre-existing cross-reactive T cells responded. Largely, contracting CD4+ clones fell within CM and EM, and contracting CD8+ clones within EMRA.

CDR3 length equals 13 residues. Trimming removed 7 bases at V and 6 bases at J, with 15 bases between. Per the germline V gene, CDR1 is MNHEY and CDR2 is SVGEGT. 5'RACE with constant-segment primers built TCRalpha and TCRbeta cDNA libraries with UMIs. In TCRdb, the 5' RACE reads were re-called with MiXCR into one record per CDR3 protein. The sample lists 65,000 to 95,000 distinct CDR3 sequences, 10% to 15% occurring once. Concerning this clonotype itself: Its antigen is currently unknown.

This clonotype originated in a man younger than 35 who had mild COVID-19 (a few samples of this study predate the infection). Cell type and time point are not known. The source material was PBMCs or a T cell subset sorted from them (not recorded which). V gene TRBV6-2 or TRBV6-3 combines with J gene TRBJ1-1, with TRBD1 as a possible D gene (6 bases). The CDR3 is CASITIGGPEAFF. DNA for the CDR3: TGTGCCAGCATTACTATCGGGGGCCCTGAAGCTTTCTTT.